This T cell receptor (beta chain) was profiled in a study of T cell repertoires in cytomegalovirus infection (dated by TCRdb to the late 2010s). Concerning the study at large: The peptide stimulations were aimed at well-studied HLA-B-restricted epitopes as well as recently identified HLA-C-restricted CMV epitopes, whose presentation resists viral immunomodulation. The HLA type of each donor mattered for the analysis, because public TCR beta signatures pointed to carriage of CMV infection along with the matching HLA type.

The data were produced on an Illumina HiSeq 1500. TCRdb itself trimmed the public reads at Q25 with fastp, ran MiXCR and retained productive beta chains. Every distinct CDR3 protein forms one entry, paired with its most common genes and DNA. In all, the sample holds roughly 100,000 distinct CDR3 sequences, and 42% of those were seen once. The ten largest clones represent about three quarters of the sample. Explained via the paper, the treatment or condition label denotes: in vitro stimulation with specific CMV peptide epitopes to enrich CMV-specific T cells. This clonotype was found a few times. Its recognized antigen is unknown. The sample holds no much larger clone one base away, and base qualities are not on file. General conclusions and limits of the study: Cumulative frequency of public TCR beta family members discriminated carriers of CMV infection plus the relevant HLA type in this cohort and an independent roughly 350-donor cohort. The ex vivo response was dominated by HLA-C-restricted CMV-specific TCR beta clonotypes, which also provided the single most frequent clonotype in two of eight donors.

V lost 0 bases and J lost 0 bases, and the count of bases not matched to a germline gene is 4. Based on the germline V gene (reference sequence), the CDR1 and CDR2 sequences are MNHNY and SVGAGI. The cysteine opens and the phenylalanine closes a CDR3 of 17 amino acids. The CDR3 DNA has 51 bases and is translated from base 1. The sequence was collected from a human donor in good health (CMV status not recorded). Some clones in this sample may be carry-over from other donors' samples. The V and J segments used are TRBV6-6 and TRBJ2-3, with 9 bases aligning to TRBD2. The sample consisted of CD8+ T cells from cultured PBMCs, taken from culture after CMV antigen stimulation. CDR3 protein: CASSYSLAGTSTDTQYF. The nucleotide sequence reads TGTGCCAGCAGTTACTCTCTAGCGGGGACTAGCACAGATACGCAGTATTTT.